A single sample is the source of the 20 T cell receptor beta chains below, sequenced in a study of OX40 agonist ivuxolimab in advanced cancers. The assay was immunoSEQ multiplex PCR, and TCRdb's table has in-frame clones only and misses some. The sample shows under 95,000 clones, over 90% of them seen only once. This specimen consisted of CD4+ or CD8+ T cells sorted from blood, obtained in a trial of the OX40 agonist ivuxolimab. The receptor source for this set is an adult with an advanced solid tumor such as melanoma, head and neck, liver or kidney cancer.

CDR3 nucleotide sequence: TGTGCCAGCAGTGAGGGGACAGGGGTACTAAATGAGCAGTTCTTC. Amino acids: CASSEGTGVLNEQFF. The gene calls are TRBV25-1 and TRBJ2-1, with 10 bases lining up with TRBD1. The trim removed 3 bases at V and 7 bases at J, leaving 6 bases unmatched. CDR3 length: 15 amino acids. In germline, CDR1 is MGHDK, CDR2 SYGVNS. The full variable domain, in which reference TRBV25-1 and TRBJ2-1 provide the parts outside the CDR3, is EADIYQTPRYLVIGTGKKITLECSQTMGHDKMYWYQQDPGMELHLIHYSYGVNSTEKGDLSSESTVSRIRTEHFPLTLESARPSHTSQYLCASSEGTGVLNEQFFGPGTRLTVL.

In its sample, this clone was seen a few times. CDR3 nucleotide sequence: TGTGCCAGCATAAATGACTACACTGAAGCTTTCTTT. Translated: CASINDYTEAFF. The chain combines TRBV6-6 with TRBJ1-1, with no clear D. Germline-derived CDR1 and CDR2 are MNHNY and SVGAGI (reference sequence). This CDR3 comprises 12 residues. Trimming stripped 7 bases from V and 3 bases from J, with 9 bases between.

The rearrangement joins TRBV6-1 to TRBJ2-5; D gene unclear. Germline values: CDR1 MNHNS, CDR2 SASEGT. This CDR3 is 11 amino acids long. V was shortened by 8 bases and J by 8 bases, with 12 bases between the two germline ends. CDR3 bases: TGTGCCAGCCGCTTCGGAGAAACCCAGTACTTC. Residues: CASRFGETQYF.

This clone was seen just once. The chain uses TRBV28 and TRBJ1-1, with D unresolved. Germline V gene sequence: CDR1 MDHEN, CDR2 SYDVKM. Trimming stripped 3 bases from V and 2 bases from J, with 4 bases between. This CDR3 spans 12 amino acids. This CDR3 reads CASSFTNTEAFF. In nucleotides, the CDR3 is TGTGCCAGCAGTTTTACCAACACTGAAGCTTTCTTT.

In this sample, this clone turned up once. V usage is TRBV9 and J usage is TRBJ1-1, with no clear D. This CDR3 has 14 amino acids. CDR1 is SGDLS, CDR2 YYNGEE, per germline. V lost 0 bases and J 1 base, leaving 7 bases between the germline ends. CDR3 coding DNA: TGTGCCAGCAGCGTAGAAGGCGGGAACACTGAAGCTTTCTTT. As protein: CASSVEGGNTEAFF.

The rearrangement uses TRBV29-1 and TRBJ2-1, with 10 positions matching TRBD2. From germline, CDR1 is SQVTM and CDR2 ANQGSEA. Trimming cost V 3 bases and J 8 bases; bases outside gene matches: 7. The CDR3 is 14 residues long. In nucleotides, the CDR3 is TGCAGCGTTGAGGAGCGGGGGGGTTCTGATGAGCAGTTCTTC. Translation gives CSVEERGGSDEQFF.

The chain is built from TRBV27 and TRBJ2-2; TRBD2 aligns across 11 bases. The V and J ends lost 6 bases and 5 bases, in that order; junction bases with no gene match: 8. This CDR3 region has 16 residues. Germline V gene sequence: CDR1 MNHEY, CDR2 SMNVEV (reference sequence). DNA for the CDR3: TGTGCCAGCAGCCCTCTAGCGGGGGGAAGTACCGGGGAGCTGTTTTTT. Amino acid sequence: CASSPLAGGSTGELFF.

This chain uses TRBV6-5 with TRBJ2-3; D unclear. Germline lookup yields CDR1 MNHEY and CDR2 SVGAGI. The germline V and J ends were trimmed by 0 bases and 6 bases, with 7 bases remaining between them. The CDR3 contains 13 residues. The CDR3 nucleotides are TGTGCCAGCAGTTACTCGACCGGGGATACGCAGTATTTT. Translated, it gives CASSYSTGDTQYF.

In the case of this clone: Other DNA sequences of this sample code for an identical CDR3. CDR3 residues: CSVGTGDTGELFF. The DNA for the CDR3 is TGCAGTGTGGGGACAGGAGACACCGGGGAGCTGTTTTTT. The gene calls are TRBV29-1 and TRBJ2-2; 8 nucleotides line up with TRBD1. The CDR3 runs to 13 residues. Germline CDR1 reads SQVTM; CDR2 reads ANQGSEA.

The rearrangement joins TRBV5-1 to TRBJ1-1; tentative D call: TRBD1 (6 bases). The CDR3 length is 16 residues. In germline, CDR1 is SGHRS, CDR2 YFSETQ. Deletions cut 0 bases from V and 1 base from J, with 13 bases between. CDR3 DNA: TGCGCCAGCAGCTTGGTAACAGGGAGTAAGAACACTGAAGCTTTCTTT. Its translation is CASSLVTGSKNTEAFF.

A word on this clone: Different DNA sequences within this sample yield the same CDR3. The gene calls are TRBV4-1 and TRBJ2-7, with 9 bases aligning to TRBD1. Trimming took 4 bases from V and 2 from J; bases not matched to a gene: 3. This CDR3 has 14 amino acids. CDR1 and CDR2 (germline): MGHRA, YSYEKL. CDR3 residues: CASSPRQGAYEQYF. CDR3 in DNA: TGCGCCAGCAGCCCCCGACAGGGGGCCTACGAGCAGTACTTC.

V is TRBV6-6 and J is TRBJ1-1, with D tentatively TRBD1 (6 bases). V dropped 7 bases and J dropped 1 base, with 19 bases sitting between them. This CDR3 comprises 16 residues. Germline CDR1 MNHNY, CDR2 SVGAGI (reference sequence). DNA for the CDR3: TGTGCCAGCACCAAAATTTCGGGACACAGGAACACTGAAGCTTTCTTT. This translates into CASTKISGHRNTEAFF.

The chain employs TRBV5-4 and TRBJ2-1; D may be TRBD2 (5 bases). The germline CDR1 and CDR2 sequences are SGHNT and YYREEE (reference sequence). V dropped 4 bases and J dropped 10 bases, with 12 bases sitting between them. CDR3 length: 12 amino acids. The CDR3 DNA reads as TGTGCCAGCAGCGCCGGGGATGGGGAGCAGTTCTTC. As protein: CASSAGDGEQFF.

This rearrangement joins TRBV2 to TRBJ1-2; D unclear. CDR3 length: 11 amino acids. CDR1 and CDR2 (germline): SNHLY, FYNNEI. Between the trimmed V and J ends, which lost 7 bases and 8 bases, there was a span of 11 bases. This CDR3 reads CASKGLSGYTF. The CDR3 nucleotides read TGTGCCAGCAAGGGTCTAAGCGGCTACACCTTC.

The chain carries TRBV4-3 and TRBJ1-1; perhaps TRBD1 as D (6 bases). Germline assignment: CDR1 LGHNA and CDR2 YSLEER. There are 16 residues in the CDR3. The V end lost 0 bases, the J end lost 5 bases, and 16 bases lay between the germline ends. The CDR3 sequence is CASSQEGGDRWTEAFF. The CDR3 DNA is TGCGCCAGCAGCCAAGAGGGGGGCGACAGATGGACTGAAGCTTTCTTT.

The chain employs TRBV2 and TRBJ1-5, with D hard to call. The CDR3 sequence is 15 residues long. Looked up from germline, CDR1 is SNHLY and CDR2 is FYNNEI. Between the trimmed V and J ends, which lost 0 bases and 0 bases, there was a span of 6 bases. The CDR3 protein is CASSEAGLSNQPQHF. CDR3 nucleotides: TGTGCCAGCAGTGAAGCAGGCCTTAGCAATCAGCCCCAGCATTTT.

The J gene is TRBJ1-2, the V gene TRBV6-5; D ambiguous. V was clipped by 6 bases and J by 4 bases, with 12 bases between them. There are 13 residues in the CDR3. The V gene's germline CDR1 is MNHEY and CDR2 SVGAGI. The CDR3 sequence is CASSKFLTYGYTF. CDR3 coding DNA: TGTGCCAGCAGCAAATTCCTGACCTATGGCTACACCTTC.

The rearrangement joins TRBV13 to TRBJ2-3; 15 bases are a match to TRBD2. After removal of 3 bases from V and 3 bases from J, the junction contained 13 bases not matched to a gene. CDR1 PRHDT and CDR2 FYEKMQ come from the germline V gene (reference sequence). The CDR3 length is 20 residues. The CDR3 coding sequence is TGTGCCAGCAGCTTCCCAACCGGGACTAGCGGGAGGAAGGGAACAGATACGCAGTATTTT. Translating it yields CASSFPTGTSGRKGTDTQYF.

The chain employs TRBV4-1 and TRBJ2-2; D gene unclear. The V gene lost 9 bases and the J gene lost 3 bases, with 8 bases spanning the gap. CDR3 length: 12 residues. Germline V CDR1 and CDR2: MGHRA, YSYEKL. CDR3 nucleotide sequence: TGCGCCAGTTTGAAGGACACCGGGGAGCTGTTTTTT. Translated: CASLKDTGELFF.

CDR3 loop: CAISSGREETQYF. The CDR3 bases are TGTGCCATCAGTTCCGGGAGAGAAGAGACCCAGTACTTC. V gene TRBV10-3 combines with J gene TRBJ2-5; TRBD2 is a possible D gene (6 bases). This CDR3 is built from 13 residues. The germline V gene encodes CDR1 ENHRY and CDR2 SYGVKD. Trimming removed 5 bases at V and 3 bases at J, with 10 bases between.